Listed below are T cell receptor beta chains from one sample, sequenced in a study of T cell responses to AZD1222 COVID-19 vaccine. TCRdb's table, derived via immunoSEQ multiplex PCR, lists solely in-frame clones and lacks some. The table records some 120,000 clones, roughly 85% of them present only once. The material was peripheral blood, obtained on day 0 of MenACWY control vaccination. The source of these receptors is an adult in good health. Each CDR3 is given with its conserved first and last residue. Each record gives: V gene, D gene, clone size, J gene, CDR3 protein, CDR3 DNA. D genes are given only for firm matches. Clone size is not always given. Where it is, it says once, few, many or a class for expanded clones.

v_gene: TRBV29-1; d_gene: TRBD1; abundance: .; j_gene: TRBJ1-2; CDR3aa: CSVGTGSNYGYTF; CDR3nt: TGCAGCGTTGGGACAGGGTCTAACTATGGCTACACCTTC
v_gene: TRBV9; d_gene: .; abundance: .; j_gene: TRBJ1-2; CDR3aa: CASSLQQGYGYTF; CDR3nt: TGTGCCAGCAGCCTTCAACAGGGCTATGGCTACACCTTC
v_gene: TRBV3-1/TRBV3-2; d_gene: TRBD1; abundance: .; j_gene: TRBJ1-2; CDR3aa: CASSLRQGRNGYTF; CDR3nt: TGTGCCAGCAGCCTTAGACAGGGGAGAAATGGCTACACCTTC
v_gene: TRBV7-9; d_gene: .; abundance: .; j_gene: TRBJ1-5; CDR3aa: CASSLGRYSGRGNQPQHF; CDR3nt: TGTGCCAGCAGCTTAGGTCGATACAGCGGGCGCGGCAATCAGCCCCAGCATTTT
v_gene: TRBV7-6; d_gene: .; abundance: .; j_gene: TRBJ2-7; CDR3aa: CASSRGDGEARNGQYF; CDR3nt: TGTGCCAGCAGCCGGGGTGATGGTGAGGCTCGAAATGGGCAGTACTTC
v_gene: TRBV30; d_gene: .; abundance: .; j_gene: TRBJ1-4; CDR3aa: CAWSPGTEKLFF; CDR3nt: TGTGCCTGGAGTCCCGGAACTGAAAAACTGTTTTTT
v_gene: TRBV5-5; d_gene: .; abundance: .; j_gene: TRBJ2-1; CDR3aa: CASSQSWEQFF; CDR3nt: TGTGCCAGCAGTCAGTCTTGGGAGCAGTTCTTC
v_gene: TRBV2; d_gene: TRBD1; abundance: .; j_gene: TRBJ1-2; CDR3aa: CASSTGQATF; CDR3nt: TGTGCCAGCAGTACGGGACAGGCAACCTTC
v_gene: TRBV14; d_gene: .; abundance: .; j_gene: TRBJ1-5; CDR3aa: CASSQGPEKPQHF; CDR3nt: TGTGCCAGCAGCCAGGGACCGGAAAAGCCCCAGCATTTT
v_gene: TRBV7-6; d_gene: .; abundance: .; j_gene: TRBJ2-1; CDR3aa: CASSLGRAPSNEQFF; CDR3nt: TGTGCCAGCAGCTTAGGGAGGGCACCTTCCAATGAGCAGTTCTTC
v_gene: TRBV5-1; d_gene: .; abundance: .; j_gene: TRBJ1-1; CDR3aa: CASSLGSGGDTEAFF; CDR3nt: TGCGCCAGCAGCTTGGGATCTGGGGGCGACACTGAAGCTTTCTTT
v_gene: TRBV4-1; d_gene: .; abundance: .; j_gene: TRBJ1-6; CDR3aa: CASSQDARNSPLHF; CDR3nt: TGCGCCAGCAGCCAAGACGCGCGGAATTCACCCCTCCACTTT
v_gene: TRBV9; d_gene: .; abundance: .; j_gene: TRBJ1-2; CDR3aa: CASSALGHGYTF; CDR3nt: TGTGCCAGCAGCGCCCTGGGCCACGGCTACACCTTC
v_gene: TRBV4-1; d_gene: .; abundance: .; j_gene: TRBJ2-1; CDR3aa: CASSQDRVSEQFF; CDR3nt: TGCGCCAGCAGCCAAGACCGGGTCAGTGAGCAGTTCTTC
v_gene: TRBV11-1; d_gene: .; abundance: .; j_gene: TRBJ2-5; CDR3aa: CASSLRRGEETQYF; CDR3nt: TGTGCCAGCAGCTTACGCAGGGGGGAAGAGACCCAGTACTTC
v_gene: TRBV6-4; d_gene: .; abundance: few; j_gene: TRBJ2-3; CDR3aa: CASSSGGGADTQYF; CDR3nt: TGTGCCAGCAGTTCAGGGGGGGGAGCAGATACGCAGTATTTT
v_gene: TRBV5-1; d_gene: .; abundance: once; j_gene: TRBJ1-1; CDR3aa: CASSYNTANTEAFF; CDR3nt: TGCGCCAGCAGCTACAATACAGCGAACACTGAAGCTTTCTTT
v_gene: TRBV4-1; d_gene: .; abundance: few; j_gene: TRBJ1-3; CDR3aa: CASGMEFSGNTIYF; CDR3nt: TGCGCCAGCGGGATGGAATTCTCTGGAAACACCATATATTTT
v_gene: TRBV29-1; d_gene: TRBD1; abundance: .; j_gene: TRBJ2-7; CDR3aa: CSVTGTGVYEQYF; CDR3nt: TGCAGCGTGACCGGGACAGGAGTTTACGAGCAGTACTTC
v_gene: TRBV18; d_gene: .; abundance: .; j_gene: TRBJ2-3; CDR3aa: CASSRSTDTQYF; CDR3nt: TGTGCCAGCTCACGATCCACAGATACGCAGTATTTT
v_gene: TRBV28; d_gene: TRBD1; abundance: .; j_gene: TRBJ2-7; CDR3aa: CASSPLTGSSYEQYF; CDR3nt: TGTGCCAGCAGTCCTCTGACAGGGAGCTCCTACGAGCAGTACTTC
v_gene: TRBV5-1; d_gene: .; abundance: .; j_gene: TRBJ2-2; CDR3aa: CASSFKGGNTGELFF; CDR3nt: TGCGCCAGCAGCTTCAAGGGTGGGAACACCGGGGAGCTGTTTTTT